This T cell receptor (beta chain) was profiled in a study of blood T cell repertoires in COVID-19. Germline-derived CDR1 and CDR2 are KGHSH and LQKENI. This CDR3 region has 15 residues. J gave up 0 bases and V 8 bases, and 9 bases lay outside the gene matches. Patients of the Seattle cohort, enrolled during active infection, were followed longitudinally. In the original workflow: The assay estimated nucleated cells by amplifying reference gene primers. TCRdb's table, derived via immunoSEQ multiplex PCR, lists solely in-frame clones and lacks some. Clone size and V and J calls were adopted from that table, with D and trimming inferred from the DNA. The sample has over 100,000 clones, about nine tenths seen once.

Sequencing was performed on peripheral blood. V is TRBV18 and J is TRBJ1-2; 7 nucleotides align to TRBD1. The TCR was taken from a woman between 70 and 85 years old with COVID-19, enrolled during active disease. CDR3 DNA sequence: TGTGCCAGCCGGGACAGCAAGACAACTAACTATGGCTACACCTTC. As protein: CASRDSKTTNYGYTF.